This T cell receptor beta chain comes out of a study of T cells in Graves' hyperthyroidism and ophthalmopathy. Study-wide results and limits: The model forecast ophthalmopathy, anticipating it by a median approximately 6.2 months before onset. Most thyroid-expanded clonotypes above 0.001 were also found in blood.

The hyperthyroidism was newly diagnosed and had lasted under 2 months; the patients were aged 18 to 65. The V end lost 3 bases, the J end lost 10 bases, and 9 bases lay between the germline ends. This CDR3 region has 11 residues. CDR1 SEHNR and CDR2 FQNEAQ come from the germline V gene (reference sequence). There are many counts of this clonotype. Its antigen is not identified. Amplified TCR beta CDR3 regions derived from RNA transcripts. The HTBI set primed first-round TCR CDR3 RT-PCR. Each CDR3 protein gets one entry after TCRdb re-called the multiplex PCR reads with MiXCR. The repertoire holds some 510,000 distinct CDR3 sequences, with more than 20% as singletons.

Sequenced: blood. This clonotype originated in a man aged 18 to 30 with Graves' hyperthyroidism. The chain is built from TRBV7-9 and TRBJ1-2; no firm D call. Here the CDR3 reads CASSFTFDYTF. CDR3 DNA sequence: TGTGCCAGCAGCTTTACCTTCGACTACACCTTC. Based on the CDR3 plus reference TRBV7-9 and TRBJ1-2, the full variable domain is DTGVSQNPRHKITKRGQNVTFRCDPISEHNRLYWYRQTLGQGPEFLTYFQNEAQLEKSRLLSDRFSAERPKGSFSTLEIQRTEQGDSAMYLCASSFTFDYTFGSGTRLTVV.